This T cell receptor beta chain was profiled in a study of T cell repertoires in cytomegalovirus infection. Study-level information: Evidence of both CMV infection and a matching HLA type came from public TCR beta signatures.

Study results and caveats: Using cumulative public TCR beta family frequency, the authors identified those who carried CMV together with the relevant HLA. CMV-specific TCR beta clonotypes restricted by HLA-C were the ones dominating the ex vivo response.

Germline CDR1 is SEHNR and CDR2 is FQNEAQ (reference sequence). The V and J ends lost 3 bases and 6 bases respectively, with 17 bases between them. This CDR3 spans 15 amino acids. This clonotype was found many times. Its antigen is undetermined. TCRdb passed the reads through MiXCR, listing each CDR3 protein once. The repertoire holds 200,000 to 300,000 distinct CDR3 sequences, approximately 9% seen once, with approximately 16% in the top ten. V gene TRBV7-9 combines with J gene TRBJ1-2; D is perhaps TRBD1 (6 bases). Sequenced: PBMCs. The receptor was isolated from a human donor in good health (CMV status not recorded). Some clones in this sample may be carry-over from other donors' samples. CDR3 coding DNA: TGTGCCAGCAGCTTCGGTTCTGAAGGGGGTGATGGCTACACCTTC. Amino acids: CASSFGSEGGDGYTF.